This T cell receptor beta chain was profiled in a study of patients and donors after allogeneic stem cell transplantation. TCRdb used MiXCR to reprocess the RT-PCR reads, holding one entry per CDR3 protein. The sample has approximately 210,000 distinct CDR3 sequences, about 40% seen once. V was clipped by 4 bases and J by 5 bases; unmatched bases: 10. CDR1 is SGHRS and CDR2 is YFSETQ in the germline V gene. The CDR3 loop spans 16 amino acids. This clonotype was detected only once. The sequenced sample consisted of blood, either unsorted or a sorted T cell fraction (not recorded which). This chain uses TRBV5-1 with TRBJ2-2; 8 bases agree with TRBD1. This receptor was taken from a human donor who was either an allogeneic HSCT recipient or a stem cell or donor lymphocyte infusion donor (not recorded which). It is not recorded whose cells these are; they may come from a transplant donor. The CDR3 protein is CASSLLGQEETGELFF. Written as DNA, the CDR3 is TGCGCCAGCAGCCTCCTGGGACAGGAAGAAACCGGGGAGCTGTTTTTT.